Below, 12 T cell receptor beta chains from the same sample are listed, as sequenced in a study of blood T cells in healthy people across ages. The use of a sample-barcoded 5' primer and a J-beta primer mix characterized a second PCR of about 7 to 12 cycles. From the 5' RACE reads, TCRdb called clonotypes with MiXCR, one entry per CDR3 protein. This repertoire shows fewer than 2 million distinct CDR3 sequences, 39% found once; its top ten account for 20% to 25%. The specimen sequenced was blood. The receptors were gathered from a human donor in good health.

The J gene is TRBJ1-5, the V gene TRBV6-1; tentatively, D is TRBD1 (5 bases). The CDR3 has 13 amino acids. V shed 4 bases and J shed 7 bases, with 11 bases lying between them. The germline V gene encodes CDR1 MNHNS and CDR2 SASEGT. In DNA, the CDR3 is TGTGCCAGCAGTGGTCAGGGAATACAGCCCCAGCATTTT. Its translation: CASSGQGIQPQHF.

The genes are TRBV20-1 and TRBJ1-1; D is undetermined. In germline, CDR1 is DFQATT, CDR2 SNEGSKA (reference sequence). V gave up 0 bases and J gave up 4 bases, with 9 bases separating them. This CDR3 is 13 amino acids long. CDR3 sequence: CSARDWGATEAFF. CDR3 DNA: TGCAGTGCTAGAGATTGGGGTGCCACTGAAGCTTTCTTT.

V gene TRBV20-1 combines with J gene TRBJ2-3; the match to TRBD1 covers 7 bases. The junction had 6 bases not matched to a gene; V was cut back by 4 bases and J by 2 bases. Germline-derived CDR1 and CDR2 are DFQATT and SNEGSKA (reference sequence). CDR3 length: 14 residues. The CDR3 here is CSANGDSNTDTQYF. The CDR3 nucleotides are TGCAGTGCTAACGGGGACAGTAACACAGATACGCAGTATTTT.

The chain combines TRBV7-6 with TRBJ1-6, with 8 nucleotides matching TRBD1. The CDR3 covers 17 residues. Germline V gene lookup returns CDR1 SGHVS and CDR2 FNYEAQ. With 2 bases clipped from V and 5 bases from J, the junction kept 8 bases outside the gene matches. Written as DNA, the CDR3 is TGTGCCAGCAGCTTAATGCTGGACAGGGAGGATAATTCACCCCTCCACTTT. Translating it yields CASSLMLDREDNSPLHF.

The rearrangement joins TRBV6-1 to TRBJ2-3; TRBD2 matches at 10 bases. The CDR3 is made up of 15 amino acids. CDR1 is MNHNS, CDR2 SASEGT, per germline. The trim removed 6 bases at V and 5 bases at J, leaving 8 bases unmatched. Written as DNA, the CDR3 is TGTGCCAGCAGCTACTGGACTAGCGGAATAGATACGCAGTATTTT. It codes for CASSYWTSGIDTQYF.

The chain links TRBV20-1 to TRBJ2-3; TRBD1 agrees at 8 bases. The CDR3 covers 12 residues. Unmatched junction bases numbered 4, after V lost 6 bases and J lost 5 bases. In germline, CDR1 is DFQATT, CDR2 SNEGSKA (reference sequence). CDR3 DNA: TGCAGTGCGACCAGGGGGCTAGATACGCAGTATTTT. Translating it yields CSATRGLDTQYF.

This clonotype was seen only a few times. The rearrangement links TRBV29-1 to TRBJ2-1; D is unresolved. The CDR3 covers 13 residues. V lost 8 bases, J lost 4 bases, and 15 bases lay in between. Germline CDR1 and CDR2: SQVTM and ANQGSEA. CDR3 sequence: CSHSRDKYNEQFF. CDR3 DNA: TGCAGCCATAGTCGAGACAAGTACAATGAGCAGTTCTTC.

The chain links TRBV7-9 to TRBJ2-7; D ambiguous. The CDR3 sequence is 14 residues long. Germline CDR1 and CDR2: SEHNR and FQNEAQ (reference sequence). V shed 1 base and J shed 6 bases, with 13 bases lying between them. The CDR3 sequence: CASSLVAGFSEQYF. In DNA, the CDR3 is TGTGCCAGCAGCTTAGTGGCCGGATTTAGCGAGCAGTACTTC.

This clonotype turned up a few times. The chain links TRBV7-2 to TRBJ2-4, with D possibly TRBD1 on 5 matching bases. The V gene's germline CDR1 is SGHTA and CDR2 FQGNSA. The CDR3 loop spans 15 amino acids. Between the trimmed V and J ends, which lost 4 bases and 1 base, there was a span of 11 bases. The chain's CDR3 is CASSSFTGAKNIQYF. CDR3 nucleotides: TGTGCCAGCAGCTCCTTCACAGGCGCCAAAAACATTCAGTACTTC. Supplemented by reference TRBV7-2 and TRBJ2-4, the full variable domain reads GAGVSQSPSNKVTEKGKDVELRCDPISGHTALYWYRQSLGQGLEFLIYFQGNSAPDKSGLPSDRFSAERTGGSVSTLTIQRTQQEDSAVYLCASSSFTGAKNIQYFGAGTRLSVL.

The V call is TRBV4-3, the J call TRBJ2-1; D is uncertain. The CDR3 spans 13 residues. Trimming pared 6 bases from V and 8 bases from J, leaving 14 bases between. Germline assignment: CDR1 LGHNA and CDR2 YSLEER. The DNA for the CDR3 is TGCGCCAGCAGTCACCCCTCGGGTGATGAGCAGTTCTTC. Amino acid sequence: CASSHPSGDEQFF.

The chain joins TRBV20-1 to TRBJ2-1; 12 nucleotides agree with TRBD2. Germline V lookup: CDR1 DFQATT, CDR2 SNEGSKA (reference sequence). The CDR3 is made up of 15 amino acids. After removal of 1 base from V and 6 bases from J, the junction contained 4 bases not matched to a gene. CDR3 region: CSARVPSGGANEQFF. DNA of the CDR3: TGCAGTGCTAGAGTTCCTAGCGGGGGGGCCAATGAGCAGTTCTTC.

J is TRBJ1-2 and V is TRBV7-3, with TRBD1 as a possible D gene (6 bases). The V and J ends lost 5 bases and 4 bases respectively, with 17 bases between them. This CDR3 comprises 15 residues. CDR1 is SGHTA and CDR2 is FQGTGA in the germline V gene. CDR3 region: CASSPSQGPGYGYTF. CDR3 in DNA: TGTGCCAGCAGCCCATCACAGGGCCCGGGCTATGGCTACACCTTC.